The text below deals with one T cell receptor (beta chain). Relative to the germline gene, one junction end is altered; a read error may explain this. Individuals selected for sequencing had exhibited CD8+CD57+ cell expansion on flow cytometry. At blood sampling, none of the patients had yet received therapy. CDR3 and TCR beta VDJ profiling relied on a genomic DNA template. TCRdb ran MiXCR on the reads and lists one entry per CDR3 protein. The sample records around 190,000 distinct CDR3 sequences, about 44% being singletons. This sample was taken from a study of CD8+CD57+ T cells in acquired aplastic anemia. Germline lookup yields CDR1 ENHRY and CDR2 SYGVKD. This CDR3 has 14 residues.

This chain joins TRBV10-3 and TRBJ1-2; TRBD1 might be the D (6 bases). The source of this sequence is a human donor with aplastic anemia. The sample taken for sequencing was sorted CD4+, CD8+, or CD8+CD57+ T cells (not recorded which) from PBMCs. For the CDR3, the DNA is TGTGCCAGCAGTTACCCACCGGGACAATATGGCTACACCTTC. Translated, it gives CASSYPPGQYGYTF.